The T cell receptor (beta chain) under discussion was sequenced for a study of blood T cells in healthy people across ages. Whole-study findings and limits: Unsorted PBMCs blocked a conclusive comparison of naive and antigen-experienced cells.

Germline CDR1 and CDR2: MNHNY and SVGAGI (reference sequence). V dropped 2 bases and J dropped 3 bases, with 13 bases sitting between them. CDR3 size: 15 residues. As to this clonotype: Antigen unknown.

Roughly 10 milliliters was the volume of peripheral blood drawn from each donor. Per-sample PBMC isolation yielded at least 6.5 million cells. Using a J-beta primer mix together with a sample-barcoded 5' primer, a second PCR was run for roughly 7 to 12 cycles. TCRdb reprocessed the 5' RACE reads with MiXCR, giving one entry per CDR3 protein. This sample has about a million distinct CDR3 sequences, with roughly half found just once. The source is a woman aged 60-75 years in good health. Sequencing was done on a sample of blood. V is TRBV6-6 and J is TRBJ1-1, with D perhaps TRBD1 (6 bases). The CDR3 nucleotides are TGTGCCAGCAGTTACCCCCGGGGGCTCGACACTGAAGCTTTCTTT. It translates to CASSYPRGLDTEAFF.